The entry that follows covers one T cell receptor (beta chain) sequence. This clonotype occurred a few times. The clone's antigen remains unknown. Nothing much larger sits one base from this clone, and base qualities are not available. The data stem from a study of T-cell memory formation after mild COVID-19 (dated by TCRdb to about 2021). Broadly, across the study: TCR sequence clusters from the two donors were largely donor specific. The cohort comprised two young, previously healthy adult volunteers, one female and one male. Longitudinal TCRalpha and TCRbeta repertoire sequencing tracked T-cell clones expanding and contracting after mild COVID-19 in two donors. The research as a whole found: Some responding clones were detected in pre-infection memory, which suggested that pre-existing cross-reactive memory T cells had joined the SARS-CoV-2 response. From day 15 to 85, contracting clones showed balanced CD4/CD8 phenotypes, whereas a second wave of clones that expanded from day 15 to 37 leaned towards CD4+. The study included only a couple of mild cases, and larger cohorts that include severe cases with pre-infection samples were judged to be necessary. Contracting CD4+ clones appeared mostly in the CM and EM memory subsets, whereas CD8+ clones were enriched in EMRA. SARS-CoV-2 specificity was not confirmed for the second-wave clones peaking on day 37.

The sequencer listed for this sample is Illumina NovaSeq 6000. TCRalpha and TCRbeta cDNA libraries were built by 5'RACE with constant-segment primers, adding sample barcodes and unique molecular identifiers. Trizol reagent was used to extract RNA from every sample. Amplification of the libraries took two PCR steps, and the second step added a second sample barcode plus Illumina TruSeq adapters. The libraries were sequenced on an Illumina NovaSeq using 2 x 150 bp paired-end reads. Processing in the source paper ran as follows. Reads were demultiplexed and collapsed into UMI-guided consensus sequences with migec v1.2.7. Using mixcr v2.1.11, the UMI consensuses were aligned to TRA and TRB V and J templates and assembled into clonotypes. Expanded or contracted clonotypes were those called significant by both edgeR and NoisET, with noise models trained on biological replicates. edgeR calls used a false discovery rate-adjusted p below 0.01 and a log2 fold-change threshold of 1. As an exploratory analysis of dynamics, max-normalized trajectories of the 1000 most abundant clonotypes were examined by PCA with hierarchical clustering. Separately sequenced CD4+ and CD8+ repertoires were used to assign the CD4 or CD8 phenotype of responding clones. TCRdb cleaned the public reads at Q25 with fastp, built clones with MiXCR and kept in-frame beta chains. Rows with one shared CDR3 protein collapse into an entry with the most common genes and DNA. These V and J calls are TCRdb output, not the study's own analysis. For this sample there are fewer than 650,000 distinct CDR3 sequences; 17% appear just once. The leading ten clones occupy 8.1% of the sample.

From cysteine to phenylalanine, the CDR3 is 16 amino acids long. CDR3 DNA only is kept here, 48 bases in frame from base 1. The germline V gene encodes CDR1 SGHTA and CDR2 FQGNSA. The germline V end is reduced by 3 bases and the J end by 4 bases; junction bases left unmatched: 9. Ficoll-Paque density gradient centrifugation was the method used to isolate PBMCs. The sample comprised PBMCs or a T cell subset sorted from them (not recorded which). The chain was built from TRBV7-2 and TRBJ2-3; 8 of the junction bases match TRBD1. This receptor was obtained from an adult woman who had mild COVID-19 (a few samples of this study predate the infection). The sample titles of this study are shuffled in the database, so cell type and time point are left out; the donor was told from shared clones. CDR3 protein: CASSFSGGPPADTQYF. Read as DNA, the sequence is TGTGCCAGCAGCTTCTCAGGGGGCCCACCCGCAGATACGCAGTATTTT.